This TCR beta chain stems from a study of long-term antiretroviral therapy in people with HIV. Study at large: Initial samples were collected about a decade before the 2015 immediate-ART recommendation.

Survey-level immunoSEQ v3.0 assays were run. Produced via immunoSEQ multiplex PCR; TCRdb's table is partial and in-frame only. The sample has roughly 38,000 clones; roughly four fifths are singletons. CDR1 is SEHNR, CDR2 FQNEAQ, per germline (reference sequence). The CDR3 covers 18 residues. V was shortened by 6 bases and J by 0 bases, with 21 bases between the two germline ends. Sequenced material: unsorted PBMCs, taken 0.3 years after starting antiretroviral therapy. The clonotype comes from a man aged 18 to 29 with HIV. This rearrangement joins TRBV7-9 to TRBJ1-3, with D unresolved. The CDR3, as DNA: TGTGCCAGCAGGGAGCCATTCCTGGCCCCGAACTCTGGAAACACCATATATTTT. Protein product: CASREPFLAPNSGNTIYF. Complete variable domain (other parts from reference TRBV7-9 and TRBJ1-3): DTGVSQNPRHKITKRGQNVTFRCDPISEHNRLYWYRQTLGQGPEFLTYFQNEAQLEKSRLLSDRFSAERPKGSFSTLEIQRTEQGDSAMYLCASREPFLAPNSGNTIYFGEGSWLTVV.